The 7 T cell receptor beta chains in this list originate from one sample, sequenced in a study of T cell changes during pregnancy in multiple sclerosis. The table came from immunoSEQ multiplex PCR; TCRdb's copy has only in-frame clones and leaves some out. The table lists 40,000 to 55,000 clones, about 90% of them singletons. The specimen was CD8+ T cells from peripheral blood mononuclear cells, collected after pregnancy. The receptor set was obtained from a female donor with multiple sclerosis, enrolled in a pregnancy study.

This CDR3 reads CASSFSGPSTDTQYF. The CDR3 nucleotides read TGTGCCAGCAGTTTTAGCGGACCCAGCACAGATACGCAGTATTTT. The gene calls are TRBV27 and TRBJ2-3; possible D gene TRBD2, 6 bases. Germline values: CDR1 MNHEY, CDR2 SMNVEV (reference sequence). This CDR3 is built from 15 residues. Trimming removed 3 bases from V and 0 bases from J, with 10 bases in between.

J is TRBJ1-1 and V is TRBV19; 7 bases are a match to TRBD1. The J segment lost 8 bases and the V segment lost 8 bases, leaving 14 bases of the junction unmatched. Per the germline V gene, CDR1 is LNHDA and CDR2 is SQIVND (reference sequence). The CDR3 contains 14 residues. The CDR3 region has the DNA TGTGCCAGTCTTCTCGGGACAGCACGGGACGAAGCTTTCTTT. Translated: CASLLGTARDEAFF.

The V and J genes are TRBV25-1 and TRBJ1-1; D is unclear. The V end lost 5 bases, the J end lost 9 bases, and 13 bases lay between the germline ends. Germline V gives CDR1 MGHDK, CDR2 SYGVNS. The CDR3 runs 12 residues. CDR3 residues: CASSWGAFQAFF. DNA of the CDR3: TGTGCCAGCAGTTGGGGAGCCTTTCAAGCTTTCTTT.

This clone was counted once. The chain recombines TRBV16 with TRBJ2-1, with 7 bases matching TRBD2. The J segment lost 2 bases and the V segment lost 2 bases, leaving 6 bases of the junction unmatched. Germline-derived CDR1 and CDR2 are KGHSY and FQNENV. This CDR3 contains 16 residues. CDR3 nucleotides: TGTGCCAGCAGCCAAGGGGGACTATTAGCCTACAATGAGCAGTTCTTC. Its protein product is CASSQGGLLAYNEQFF.

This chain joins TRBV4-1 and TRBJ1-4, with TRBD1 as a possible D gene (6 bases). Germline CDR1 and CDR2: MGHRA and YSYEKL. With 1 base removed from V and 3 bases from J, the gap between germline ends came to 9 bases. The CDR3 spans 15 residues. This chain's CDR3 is CASSQAEGANEKLFF. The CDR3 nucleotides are TGCGCCAGCAGCCAAGCAGAGGGGGCTAATGAAAAACTGTTTTTT.

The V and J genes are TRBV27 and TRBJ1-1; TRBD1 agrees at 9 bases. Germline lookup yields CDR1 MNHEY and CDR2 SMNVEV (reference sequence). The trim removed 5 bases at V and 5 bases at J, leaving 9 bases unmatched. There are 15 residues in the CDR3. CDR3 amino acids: CASSTRTGVGTEAFF. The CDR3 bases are TGTGCCAGCAGTACCCGGACAGGGGTAGGGACTGAAGCTTTCTTT.

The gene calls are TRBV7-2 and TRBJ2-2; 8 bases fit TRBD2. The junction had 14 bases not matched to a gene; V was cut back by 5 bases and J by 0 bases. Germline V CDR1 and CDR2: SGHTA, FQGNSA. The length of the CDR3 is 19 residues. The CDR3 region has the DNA TGTGCCAGCAGCGATCTTGGGGGGCGGGGGGTTTCGAACACCGGGGAGCTGTTTTTT. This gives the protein CASSDLGGRGVSNTGELFF. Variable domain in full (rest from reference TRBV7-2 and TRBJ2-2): GAGVSQSPSNKVTEKGKDVELRCDPISGHTALYWYRQSLGQGLEFLIYFQGNSAPDKSGLPSDRFSAERTGGSVSTLTIQRTQQEDSAVYLCASSDLGGRGVSNTGELFFGEGSRLTVL.